These 17 T cell receptor beta chains were sequenced from one sample in a study of cytomegalovirus exposure and HLA in healthy donors. Vbeta (60) and Jbeta (13) primers were used in the PCR. Clones were read by immunoSEQ multiplex PCR, and TCRdb kept only the in-frame ones, dropping some. The sample records around 70,000 clones, approximately 82% being singletons. The sequenced material came from PBMCs. The receptor source for this set is a girl aged 5-17 years in good health and CMV-seropositive.

The chain is built from TRBV4-3 and TRBJ2-7; 7 bases map to TRBD2. The V segment lost 5 bases and the J segment 3 bases; nucleotides outside the gene matches: 7. Germline CDR1 LGHNA, CDR2 YSLEER. CDR3 length equals 14 residues. As DNA, the CDR3 is TGCGCCAGCAGCTATGGACTAGGGATCTACGAGCAGTACTTC. It is translated as CASSYGLGIYEQYF.

Only a few counts were recorded for this clone. This rearrangement joins TRBV28 to TRBJ1-5; 7 positions agree with TRBD1. Germline-derived CDR1 and CDR2 are MDHEN and SYDVKM. J was trimmed by 5 bases and V by 2 bases; bases with no gene match: 6. This CDR3 has 15 amino acids. CDR3 amino acids: CASSLTRGRYQPQHF. For the CDR3, the DNA is TGTGCCAGCAGTTTAACAAGGGGGCGATATCAGCCCCAGCATTTT.

The chain combines TRBV27 with TRBJ1-5; 9 bases agree with TRBD1. With V trimmed by 6 bases and J by 6 bases, 6 bases remained unmatched. The CDR3 totals 14 residues. Germline V gene lookup returns CDR1 MNHEY and CDR2 SMNVEV (reference sequence). The CDR3 loop is CASRPTGGGQPQHF. CDR3 coding DNA: TGTGCCAGCAGGCCTACAGGGGGCGGTCAGCCCCAGCATTTT.

This rearrangement joins TRBV19 to TRBJ2-5; D call uncertain. The CDR3 has 12 amino acids. Trimming left V 4 bases short and J 5 bases short, with 8 bases between. Germline CDR1 reads LNHDA; CDR2 reads SQIVND (reference sequence). CDR3 sequence reads: CASSTPMETQYF. The CDR3, as DNA: TGTGCCAGTAGTACCCCAATGGAGACCCAGTACTTC.

The J gene is TRBJ1-2, the V gene TRBV30; a weak D match, TRBD1 (6 bases). The CDR3 length is 14 residues. CDR1 is GTSNPN, CDR2 SVGIG, per germline (reference sequence). V was pared by 3 bases and J by 13 bases, with 24 bases between. The CDR3 is CAWSPGGPGGRLTF. The CDR3 nucleotides read TGTGCCTGGAGCCCCGGGGGGCCGGGCGGAAGGCTCACCTTC.

The V and J genes are TRBV9 and TRBJ1-2, with TRBD1 matching over 9 bases. Germline CDR1 reads SGDLS; CDR2 reads YYNGEE. The CDR3 is 15 residues long. V gave up 2 bases and J gave up 8 bases; unmatched junction bases: 10. Here the CDR3 DNA reads TGTGCCAGCAGCGTCCCGGGACAGGGCCGTGGCGGCTACACCTTC. It translates to CASSVPGQGRGGYTF.

The J gene is TRBJ2-7, the V gene TRBV28; D not certain. This CDR3 contains 12 residues. The V end was cut by 3 bases, the J end by 6 bases, with 9 bases between. Germline-derived CDR1 and CDR2 are MDHEN and SYDVKM. CDR3 DNA: TGTGCCAGCAGTTTTTTTACGGGCGAGCAGTACTTC. Translating it yields CASSFFTGEQYF. The complete variable domain, with remaining parts taken from reference TRBV28 and TRBJ2-7, reads DVKVTQSSRYLVKRTGEKVFLECVQDMDHENMFWYRQDPGLGLRLIYFSYDVKMKEKGDIPEGYSVSREKKERFSLILESASTNQTSMYLCASSFFTGEQYFGPGTRLTVT.

V and J are TRBV9 and TRBJ2-3; D remains unclear. The CDR3 extends over 16 amino acids. Germline-derived CDR1 and CDR2 are SGDLS and YYNGEE. Trimming left V 1 base short and J 0 bases short, with 12 bases between. CDR3 sequence reads: CASSVRGAASTDTQYF. CDR3 in DNA: TGTGCCAGCAGCGTAAGAGGCGCAGCTAGCACAGATACGCAGTATTTT. Using reference TRBV9 and TRBJ2-3 for the parts outside the CDR3, the full variable domain is DSGVTQTPKHLITATGQRVTLRCSPRSGDLSVYWYQQSLDQGLQFLIQYYNGEERAKGNILERFSAQQFPDLHSELNLSSLELGDSALYFCASSVRGAASTDTQYFGPGTRLTVL.

The CDR3 sequence: CASSLRQGYNEQFF. As DNA, the CDR3 is TGTGCCAGCAGTCTCCGACAGGGTTACAATGAGCAGTTCTTC. V gene TRBV6-1 combines with J gene TRBJ2-1, with TRBD1 identical over 7 bases. Trimming at V came to 5 bases and at J to 4 bases, leaving 5 bases not matched to a gene. The CDR3 is 14 residues long. CDR1 MNHNS and CDR2 SASEGT come from the germline V gene.

This rearrangement joins TRBV11-2 to TRBJ1-6, with D possibly matching TRBD1 (5 bases). The CDR3 has 13 amino acids. The germline V and J ends were trimmed by 7 bases and 6 bases, with 10 bases remaining between them. CDR1 is SGHAT, CDR2 FQNNGV, per germline. CDR3: CASKGQGNSPLHF. The DNA for the CDR3 is TGTGCCAGCAAAGGGCAGGGTAATTCACCCCTCCACTTT.

This clone showed up just once. V usage is TRBV29-1 and J usage is TRBJ1-4, with 8 bases identical to TRBD1. Germline V lookup: CDR1 SQVTM, CDR2 ANQGSEA. V dropped 5 bases and J dropped 8; count of bases not matched to a gene: 4. This CDR3 is 12 amino acids long. CDR3 protein: CSVRQGMEKLFF. CDR3 DNA: TGCAGCGTTCGACAGGGGATGGAAAAACTGTTTTTT.

This clone was found a few times. This chain joins TRBV29-1 and TRBJ2-7; tentative D call: TRBD2 (5 bases). V was pared by 5 bases and J by 6 bases, with 8 bases between. CDR1 and CDR2 from the germline V gene are SQVTM and ANQGSEA. CDR3 length: 10 residues. In DNA form, the CDR3 reads TGCAGCGTTCGGGGTGGCGAGCAGTACTTC. Amino acid sequence: CSVRGGEQYF.

The rearrangement joins TRBV15 to TRBJ2-7, with D possibly TRBD1 on 6 matching bases. Trimming left V 5 bases short and J 0 bases short, with 23 bases between. Looked up from germline, CDR1 is LNHNV and CDR2 is YYDKDF (reference sequence). This CDR3 is 18 amino acids long. Here the CDR3 reads CATSRGDTVTPFSYEQYF. The CDR3 nucleotides are TGTGCCACCAGCCGAGGGGACACCGTAACCCCATTCTCCTACGAGCAGTACTTC.

A word on this clone: Other DNA sequences in the same sample also yield this CDR3. The chain uses TRBV11-3 and TRBJ2-1; 10 nucleotides agree with TRBD1. This CDR3 contains 15 residues. The trim removed 6 bases at V and 1 base at J, leaving 3 bases unmatched. Germline V gene data show CDR1 as SGHNT and CDR2 as YENEEA. CDR3 DNA: TGTGCCAGCAGTTTGGGACAGGGGTCCTACAATGAGCAGTTCTTC. Translating it yields CASSLGQGSYNEQFF. Based on the CDR3 plus reference TRBV11-3 and TRBJ2-1, the full variable domain is EAGVVQSPRYKIIEKKQPVAFWCNPISGHNTLYWYLQNLGQGPELLIRYENEEAVDDSQLPKDRFSAERLKGVDSTLKIQPAELGDSAVYLCASSLGQGSYNEQFFGPGTRLTVL.

The rearrangement joins TRBV28 to TRBJ1-5; D is unclear. V lost 3 bases and J lost 2, with 2 bases in between. Per the germline V gene, CDR1 is MDHEN and CDR2 is SYDVKM. This CDR3 contains 12 residues. CDR3 DNA: TGTGCCAGCAGTTTCGGCAATCAGCCCCAGCATTTT. It is translated as CASSFGNQPQHF.

The rearrangement links TRBV28 to TRBJ2-7; weak D call: TRBD1 (5 bases). The CDR3 sequence is 15 residues long. Per the germline V gene, CDR1 is MDHEN and CDR2 is SYDVKM. The V and J ends lost 6 bases and 7 bases respectively, with 22 bases between them. The CDR3 DNA reads as TGTGCCAGCAGCCGCCCGACAGCGTTTGTGGGGGAGCAGTACTTC. The encoded protein is CASSRPTAFVGEQYF.

V is TRBV19 and J is TRBJ1-1; possibly TRBD1 for D (5 bases). This CDR3 region has 13 residues. Germline V CDR1 and CDR2: LNHDA, SQIVND (reference sequence). The V gene lost 6 bases and the J gene lost 2 bases, with 10 bases spanning the gap. CDR3 bases: TGTGCCAGTAGGCAGGGAGGAAACACTGAAGCTTTCTTT. Protein product: CASRQGGNTEAFF.